The subject of this entry is one T cell receptor (beta chain). Its antigen is currently unknown. The data originate from a study of identical twins. Study results and limitations: Cross-sectional statistical analysis, not tracking of the same donors, underpinned the conclusions.

Via MiXCR, TCRdb re-called the 5' RACE reads, giving one row per CDR3 protein. Of around 490,000 distinct CDR3 sequences detected, roughly 15% appear once; the ten largest clones hold roughly 0.44%. The CDR3 contains 13 residues. Germline V gene lookup returns CDR1 SEHNR and CDR2 FQNEAQ (reference sequence). The V and J ends lost 7 bases and 8 bases, in that order; junction bases with no gene match: 7. The same sample was also used in a study of yellow fever vaccine responses in identical twins.

This sequence originates from a woman between 18 and 30 years old in good health. The sequencing input was CD4+ T cells sorted from blood. The rearrangement links TRBV7-9 to TRBJ2-1, with TRBD1 identical over 8 bases. This CDR3 is CASTQTGAHEQFF. The CDR3, as DNA: TGTGCCAGCACCCAGACAGGGGCCCATGAGCAGTTCTTC.